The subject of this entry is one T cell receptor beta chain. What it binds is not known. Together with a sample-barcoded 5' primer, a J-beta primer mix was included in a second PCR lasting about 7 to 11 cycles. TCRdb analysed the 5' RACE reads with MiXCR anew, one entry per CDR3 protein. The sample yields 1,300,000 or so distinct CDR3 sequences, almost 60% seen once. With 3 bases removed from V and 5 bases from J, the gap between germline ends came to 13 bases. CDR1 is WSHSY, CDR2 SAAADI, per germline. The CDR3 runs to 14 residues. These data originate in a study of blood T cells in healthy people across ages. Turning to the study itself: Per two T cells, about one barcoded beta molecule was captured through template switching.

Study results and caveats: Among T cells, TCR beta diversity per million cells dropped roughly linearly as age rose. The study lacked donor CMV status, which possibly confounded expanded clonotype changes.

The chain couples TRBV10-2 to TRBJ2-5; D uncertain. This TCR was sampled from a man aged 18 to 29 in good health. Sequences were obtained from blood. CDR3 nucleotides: TGCGCCAGCAGTGACCGGCAGGAAATTGAGACCCAGTACTTC. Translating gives CASSDRQEIETQYF.